The next 16 T cell receptor beta chains were all read from a single sample in a study of CD8 T cells in ankylosing spondylitis. TCRdb fed the 5' RACE reads into MiXCR, producing one record per CDR3 protein. The sample lists 340,000 or so distinct CDR3 sequences, roughly 14% seen once, with around 1% in the top ten. Source material: blood, either unsorted or a sorted T cell fraction (not recorded which). Receptor source: a male donor with ankylosing spondylitis or in good health (not recorded which).

V and J are TRBV11-2 and TRBJ1-2; D call uncertain. The CDR3 is 15 amino acids. Between the trimmed V and J ends, which lost 0 bases and 0 bases, there was a span of 8 bases. The germline gives CDR1 SGHAT, CDR2 FQNNGV. CDR3 in amino acids: CASSLDRYSNYGYTF. As DNA, the CDR3 is TGTGCCAGCAGCTTAGATCGGTACTCTAACTATGGCTACACCTTC.

CDR3 DNA: TGTGCCAGCAGCTTACAGGGAGGCAGCAATCAGCCCCAGCATTTT. This gives the protein CASSLQGGSNQPQHF. V usage is TRBV7-2 and J usage is TRBJ1-5; possible D gene TRBD1, 5 bases. The CDR3 covers 15 residues. V was clipped by 2 bases and J by 1 base, with 9 bases between them. Looked up from germline, CDR1 is SGHTA and CDR2 is FQGNSA.

This clonotype occurred a few times. The CDR3 protein is CASRIAGGPGEQYF. DNA for the CDR3: TGTGCCAGCAGGATAGCGGGAGGGCCAGGGGAGCAGTACTTC. The V gene is TRBV12-3 or TRBV12-4, the J gene TRBJ2-7, with 11 bases lining up with TRBD2. This CDR3 has 14 residues. V gave up 6 bases and J gave up 7 bases; unmatched junction bases: 8.

The J gene is TRBJ2-6, the V gene TRBV12-3 or TRBV12-4; no definite D call. This CDR3 region has 17 residues. Trimming left V 1 base short and J 0 bases short, with 10 bases between. The CDR3 spells CASSLGTGDSGANVLTF. Here the CDR3 DNA reads TGTGCCAGCAGTTTAGGGACGGGTGACTCTGGGGCCAACGTCCTGACTTTC.

The chain combines TRBV7-6 with TRBJ2-7; D assignment may be TRBD1 or TRBD2 (6 bases each). Germline values: CDR1 SGHVS, CDR2 FNYEAQ. Trimming shortened V by 0 bases and J by 5 bases, and 14 bases separated the two germline ends. The CDR3 runs to 15 residues. CDR3 in DNA: TGTGCCAGCAGCTTAGCGGAGGGGCAGGGGAACGAGCAGTACTTC. Its protein is CASSLAEGQGNEQYF.

Many counts were recorded for this clonotype. The V gene is TRBV27, the J gene TRBJ2-3; possible D gene TRBD2, 6 bases. The V end was cut by 6 bases, the J end by 5 bases, with 12 bases between. CDR1 is MNHEY, CDR2 SMNVEV, per germline (reference sequence). The CDR3 consists of 13 residues. Written as DNA, the CDR3 is TGTGCCAGCAGCCTACGGGGGATAGATACGCAGTATTTT. Its translation is CASSLRGIDTQYF.

This clonotype was counted a few times. This rearrangement joins TRBV2 to TRBJ1-5; D might be TRBD1 (5 bases). Germline V gene sequence: CDR1 SNHLY, CDR2 FYNNEI. This CDR3 has 15 residues. V lost 4 bases, J lost 7 bases, and 17 bases lay in between. The CDR3: CASSGLQGGRQPQHF. CDR3 nucleotide sequence: TGTGCCAGCAGTGGACTCCAGGGTGGAAGACAGCCCCAGCATTTT.

This clonotype occurred a few times. The V call is TRBV11-3, the J call TRBJ2-5; 8 bases are a match to TRBD1. This CDR3 spans 15 amino acids. With V trimmed by 6 bases and J by 1 base, 7 bases remained unmatched. CDR1 and CDR2 (germline): SGHNT, YENEEA. This CDR3 reads CASRLGQVFQETQYF. The CDR3 nucleotides read TGTGCCAGCAGACTGGGACAGGTATTCCAAGAGACCCAGTACTTC.

The genes are TRBV12-3 or TRBV12-4 and TRBJ2-1; D not certain. The V and J ends lost 6 bases and 0 bases respectively, with 9 bases between them. The CDR3 consists of 14 residues. CDR3 residues: CASSNRGSYNEQFF. For the CDR3, the DNA is TGTGCCAGCAGCAACCGTGGCTCCTACAATGAGCAGTTCTTC.

This chain joins TRBV5-1 and TRBJ2-1; the D gene is possibly TRBD2 (5 bases). Germline V lookup: CDR1 SGHRS, CDR2 YFSETQ. Trimming shortened V by 0 bases and J by 1 base, and 11 bases separated the two germline ends. The length of the CDR3 is 16 residues. CDR3 sequence: CASSLAAAESYNEQFF. In DNA, the CDR3 is TGCGCCAGCAGCTTGGCGGCAGCGGAATCCTACAATGAGCAGTTCTTC.

V gene TRBV25-1 combines with J gene TRBJ2-7; D gene uncertain. The germline gives CDR1 MGHDK, CDR2 SYGVNS. The CDR3 has 12 amino acids. V lost 7 bases and J 2 bases, leaving 9 bases between the germline ends. The CDR3 DNA is TGTGCCAGCACAGGAATTACCTACGAGCAGTACTTC. This codes for CASTGITYEQYF.

The J gene is TRBJ1-1, the V gene TRBV7-9; 7 nucleotides align to TRBD1. The J segment lost 5 bases and the V segment lost 5 bases, leaving 11 bases of the junction unmatched. The length of the CDR3 is 15 residues. Germline V lookup: CDR1 SEHNR, CDR2 FQNEAQ (reference sequence). The CDR3: CASSPYDREGTEAFF. Written as DNA, the CDR3 is TGTGCCAGCAGCCCTTACGACAGGGAAGGGACTGAAGCTTTCTTT. The entire variable domain, with the rest obtained from reference TRBV7-9 and TRBJ1-1, is as follows: DTGVSQNPRHKITKRGQNVTFRCDPISEHNRLYWYRQTLGQGPEFLTYFQNEAQLEKSRLLSDRFSAERPKGSFSTLEIQRTEQGDSAMYLCASSPYDREGTEAFFGQGTRLTVV.

This clonotype was recorded a few times. This chain connects TRBV7-2 to TRBJ1-1; 7 positions match TRBD1. The CDR3 has 13 residues. Germline-derived CDR1 and CDR2 are SGHTA and FQGNSA. The trim removed 6 bases at V and 4 bases at J, leaving 5 bases unmatched. The CDR3 region has the DNA TGTGCCAGCAGATGGACAGGCTCCACTGAAGCTTTCTTT. Protein product: CASRWTGSTEAFF.

This clonotype was observed many times. The gene calls are TRBV7-9 and TRBJ2-1; 9 bases map to TRBD1. CDR3 length: 15 residues. The J segment lost 7 bases and the V segment lost 5 bases, leaving 9 bases of the junction unmatched. Looked up from germline, CDR1 is SEHNR and CDR2 is FQNEAQ (reference sequence). CDR3 protein: CASSVLQGAENEQFF. In nucleotides, the CDR3 is TGTGCCAGCAGCGTATTACAGGGGGCTGAAAATGAGCAGTTCTTC.

This rearrangement joins TRBV5-1 to TRBJ2-2; 11 bases align to TRBD1. The CDR3 has 16 residues. V gave up 4 bases and J gave up 4 bases; unmatched junction bases: 6. The germline V gene has CDR1 SGHRS and CDR2 YFSETQ. In nucleotides, the CDR3 is TGCGCCAGCAGCCCGGACGGGACAGGGGGCACCGGGGAGCTGTTTTTT. Protein: CASSPDGTGGTGELFF.

This clonotype has a handful of counts. The chain uses TRBV20-1 and TRBJ2-2; no reliable D call. The CDR3 extends over 14 amino acids. Trimming stripped 4 bases from V and 0 bases from J, with 9 bases between. Germline loops: CDR1 DFQATT, CDR2 SNEGSKA (reference sequence). The CDR3 DNA follows: TGCAGTGCTATCCTGCCAGCGAACACCGGGGAGCTGTTTTTT. Protein sequence: CSAILPANTGELFF.